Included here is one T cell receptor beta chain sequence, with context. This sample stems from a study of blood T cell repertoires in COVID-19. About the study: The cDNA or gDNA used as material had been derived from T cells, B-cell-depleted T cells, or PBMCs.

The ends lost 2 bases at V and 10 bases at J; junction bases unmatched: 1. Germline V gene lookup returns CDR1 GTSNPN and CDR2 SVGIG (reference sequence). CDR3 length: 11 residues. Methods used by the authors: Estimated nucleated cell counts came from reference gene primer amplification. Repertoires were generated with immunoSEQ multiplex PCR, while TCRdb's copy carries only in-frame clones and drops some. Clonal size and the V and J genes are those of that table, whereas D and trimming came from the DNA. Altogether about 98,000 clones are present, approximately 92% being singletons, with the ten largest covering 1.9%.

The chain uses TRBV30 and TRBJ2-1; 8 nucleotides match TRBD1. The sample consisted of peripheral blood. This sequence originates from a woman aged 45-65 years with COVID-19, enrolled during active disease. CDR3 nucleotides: TGTGCCTGGAGTAACAGGGGGGAGCAGTTCTTC. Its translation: CAWSNRGEQFF.